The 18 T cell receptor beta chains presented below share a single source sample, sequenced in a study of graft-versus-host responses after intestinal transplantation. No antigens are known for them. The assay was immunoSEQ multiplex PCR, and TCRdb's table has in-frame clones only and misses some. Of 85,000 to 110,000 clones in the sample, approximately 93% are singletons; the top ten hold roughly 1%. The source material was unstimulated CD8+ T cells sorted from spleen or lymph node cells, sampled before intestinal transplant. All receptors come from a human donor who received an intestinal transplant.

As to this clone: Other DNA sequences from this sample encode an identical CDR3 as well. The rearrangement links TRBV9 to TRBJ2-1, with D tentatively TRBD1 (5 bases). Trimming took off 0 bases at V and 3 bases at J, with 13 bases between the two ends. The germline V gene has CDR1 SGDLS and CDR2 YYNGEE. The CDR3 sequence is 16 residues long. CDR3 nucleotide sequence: TGTGCCAGCAGCGTAGGGGGCGGTAGGAACTACAATGAGCAGTTCTTC. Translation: CASSVGGGRNYNEQFF. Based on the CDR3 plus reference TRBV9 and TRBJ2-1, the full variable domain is DSGVTQTPKHLITATGQRVTLRCSPRSGDLSVYWYQQSLDQGLQFLIQYYNGEERAKGNILERFSAQQFPDLHSELNLSSLELGDSALYFCASSVGGGRNYNEQFFGPGTRLTVL.

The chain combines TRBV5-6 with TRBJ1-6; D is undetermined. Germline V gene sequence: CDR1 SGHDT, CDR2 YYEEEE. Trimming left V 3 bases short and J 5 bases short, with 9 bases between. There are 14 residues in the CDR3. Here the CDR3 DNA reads TGTGCCAGCAGCTCGGCAGGCAATAATTCACCCCTCCACTTT. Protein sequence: CASSSAGNNSPLHF. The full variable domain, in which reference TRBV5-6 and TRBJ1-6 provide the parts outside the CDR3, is DAGVTQSPTHLIKTRGQQVTLRCSPKSGHDTVSWYQQALGQGPQFIFQYYEEEERQRGNFPDRFSGHQFPNYSSELNVNALLLGDSALYLCASSSAGNNSPLHFGNGTRLTVT.

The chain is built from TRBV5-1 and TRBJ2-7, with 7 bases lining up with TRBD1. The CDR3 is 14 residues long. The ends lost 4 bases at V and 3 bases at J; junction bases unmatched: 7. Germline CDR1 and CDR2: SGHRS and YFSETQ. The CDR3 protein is CASSTRDSIYEQYF. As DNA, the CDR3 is TGCGCCAGCAGCACCCGGGACAGCATCTACGAGCAGTACTTC.

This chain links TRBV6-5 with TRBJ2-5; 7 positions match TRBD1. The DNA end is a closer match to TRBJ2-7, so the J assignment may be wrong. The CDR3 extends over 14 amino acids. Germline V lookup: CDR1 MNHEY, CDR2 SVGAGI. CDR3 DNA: TGTGCCAGCAGTCCCGGGACAGCGTCCTACGAGCAGTACTTC. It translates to CASSPGTASYEQYF.

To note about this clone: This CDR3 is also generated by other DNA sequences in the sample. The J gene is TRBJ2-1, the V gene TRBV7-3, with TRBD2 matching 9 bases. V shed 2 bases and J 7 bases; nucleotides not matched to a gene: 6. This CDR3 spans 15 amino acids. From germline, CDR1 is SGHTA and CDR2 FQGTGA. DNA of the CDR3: TGTGCCAGCAGCTTATTGGCGGGGGGGCTTAATGAGCAGTTCTTC. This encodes CASSLLAGGLNEQFF.

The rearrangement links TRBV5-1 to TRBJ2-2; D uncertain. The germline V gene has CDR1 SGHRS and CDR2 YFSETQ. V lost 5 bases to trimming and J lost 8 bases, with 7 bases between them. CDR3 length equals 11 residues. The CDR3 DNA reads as TGCGCCAGCAGTGAAGTGGGGGAGCTGTTTTTT. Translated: CASSEVGELFF. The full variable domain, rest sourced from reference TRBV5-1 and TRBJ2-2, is KAGVTQTPRYLIKTRGQQVTLSCSPISGHRSVSWYQQTPGQGLQFLFEYFSETQRNKGNFPGRFSGRQFSNSRSEMNVSTLELGDSALYLCASSEVGELFFGEGSRLTVL.

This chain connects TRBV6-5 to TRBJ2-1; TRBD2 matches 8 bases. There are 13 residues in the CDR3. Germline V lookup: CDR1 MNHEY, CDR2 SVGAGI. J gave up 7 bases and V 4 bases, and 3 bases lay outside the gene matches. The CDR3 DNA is TGTGCCAGCAGTTCCGGGACTAGGAATGAGCAGTTCTTC. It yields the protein CASSSGTRNEQFF.

In DNA, the CDR3 is TGCAGCGCTGTGACGGAGGCCAGCGTATATGGCTACACCTTC. Encoded protein: CSAVTEASVYGYTF. The rearrangement links TRBV29-1 to TRBJ1-2; D gene uncertain. Germline lookup yields CDR1 SQVTM and CDR2 ANQGSEA. Trimming took off 7 bases at V and 5 bases at J, with 20 bases between the two ends. The length of the CDR3 is 14 residues.

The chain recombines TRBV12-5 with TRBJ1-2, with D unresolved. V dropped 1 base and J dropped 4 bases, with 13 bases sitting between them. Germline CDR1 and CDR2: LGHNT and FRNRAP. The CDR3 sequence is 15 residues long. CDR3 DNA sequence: TGTGCTAGTGGTTTGGCATCTAGGGCAGCCTATGGCTACACCTTC. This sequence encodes CASGLASRAAYGYTF. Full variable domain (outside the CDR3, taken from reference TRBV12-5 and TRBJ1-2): DARVTQTPRHKVTEMGQEVTMRCQPILGHNTVFWYRQTMMQGLELLAYFRNRAPLDDSGMPKDRFSAEMPDATLATLKIQPSEPRDSAVYFCASGLASRAAYGYTFGSGTRLTVV.

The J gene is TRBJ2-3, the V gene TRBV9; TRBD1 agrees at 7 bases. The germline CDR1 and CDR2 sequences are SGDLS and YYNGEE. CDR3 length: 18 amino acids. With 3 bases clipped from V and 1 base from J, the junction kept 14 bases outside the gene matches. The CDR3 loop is CASSAVPGQIGGTDTQYF. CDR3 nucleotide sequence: TGTGCCAGCAGCGCCGTCCCGGGACAGATAGGGGGCACAGATACGCAGTATTTT. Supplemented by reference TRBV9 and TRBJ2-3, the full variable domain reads DSGVTQTPKHLITATGQRVTLRCSPRSGDLSVYWYQQSLDQGLQFLIQYYNGEERAKGNILERFSAQQFPDLHSELNLSSLELGDSALYFCASSAVPGQIGGTDTQYFGPGTRLTVL.

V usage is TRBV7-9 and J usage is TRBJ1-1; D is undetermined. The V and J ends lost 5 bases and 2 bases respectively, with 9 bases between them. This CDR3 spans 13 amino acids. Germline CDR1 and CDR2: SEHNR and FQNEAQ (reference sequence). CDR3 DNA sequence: TGTGCCAGCAGCGAGGTGAGCAACACTGAAGCTTTCTTT. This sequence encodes CASSEVSNTEAFF.

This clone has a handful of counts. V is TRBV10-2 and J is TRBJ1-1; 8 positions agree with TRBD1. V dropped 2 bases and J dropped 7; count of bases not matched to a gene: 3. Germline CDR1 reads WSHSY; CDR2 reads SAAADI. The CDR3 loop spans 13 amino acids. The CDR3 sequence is CASSEGQGGEAFF. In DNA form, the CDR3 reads TGCGCCAGCAGTGAGGGACAGGGAGGTGAAGCTTTCTTT.

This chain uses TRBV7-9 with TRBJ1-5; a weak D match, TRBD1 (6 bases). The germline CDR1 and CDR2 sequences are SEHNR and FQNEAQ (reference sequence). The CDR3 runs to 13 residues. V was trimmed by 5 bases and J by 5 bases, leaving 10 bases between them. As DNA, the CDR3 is TGTGCCAGCAGCGCGCCAGGGGATCAGCCCCAGCATTTT. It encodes CASSAPGDQPQHF.

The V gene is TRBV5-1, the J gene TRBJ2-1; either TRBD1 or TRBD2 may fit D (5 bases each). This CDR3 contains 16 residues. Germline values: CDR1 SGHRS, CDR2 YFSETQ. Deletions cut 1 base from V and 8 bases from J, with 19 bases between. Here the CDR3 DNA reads TGCGCCAGCAGCTTGAAAGTGGGACCCGACCAGGATGAGCAGTTCTTC. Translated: CASSLKVGPDQDEQFF.

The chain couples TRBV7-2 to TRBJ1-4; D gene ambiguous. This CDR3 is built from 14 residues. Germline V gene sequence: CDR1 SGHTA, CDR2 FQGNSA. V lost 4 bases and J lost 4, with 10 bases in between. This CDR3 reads CASSSPNHNEKLFF. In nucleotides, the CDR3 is TGTGCCAGCAGCTCCCCGAACCATAATGAAAAACTGTTTTTT. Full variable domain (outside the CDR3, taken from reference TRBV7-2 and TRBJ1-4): GAGVSQSPSNKVTEKGKDVELRCDPISGHTALYWYRQSLGQGLEFLIYFQGNSAPDKSGLPSDRFSAERTGGSVSTLTIQRTQQEDSAVYLCASSSPNHNEKLFFGSGTQLSVL.

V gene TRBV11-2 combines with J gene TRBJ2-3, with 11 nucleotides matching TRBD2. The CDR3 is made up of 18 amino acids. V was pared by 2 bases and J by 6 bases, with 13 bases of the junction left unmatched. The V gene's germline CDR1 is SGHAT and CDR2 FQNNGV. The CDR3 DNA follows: TGTGCCAGCAGCTTACGTGGCAGGGTAGCGGGGGGGTTCGATACGCAGTATTTT. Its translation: CASSLRGRVAGGFDTQYF. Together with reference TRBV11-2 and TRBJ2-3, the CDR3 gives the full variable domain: EAGVAQSPRYKIIEKRQSVAFWCNPISGHATLYWYQQILGQGPKLLIQFQNNGVVDDSQLPKDRFSAERLKGVDSTLKIQPAKLEDSAVYLCASSLRGRVAGGFDTQYFGPGTRLTVL.

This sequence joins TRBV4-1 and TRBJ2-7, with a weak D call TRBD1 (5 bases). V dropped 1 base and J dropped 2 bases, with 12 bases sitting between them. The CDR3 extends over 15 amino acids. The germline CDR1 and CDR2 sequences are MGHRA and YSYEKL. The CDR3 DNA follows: TGCGCCAGCAGCCAAGCTACAGGTAATACCTACGAGCAGTACTTC. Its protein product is CASSQATGNTYEQYF.

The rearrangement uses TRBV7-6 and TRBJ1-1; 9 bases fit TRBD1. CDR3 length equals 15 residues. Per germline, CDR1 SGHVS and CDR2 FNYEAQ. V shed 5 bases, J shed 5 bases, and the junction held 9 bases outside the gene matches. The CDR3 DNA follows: TGTGCCAGCAGCGCAACAGGGGGCGCGGGGACTGAAGCTTTCTTT. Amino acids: CASSATGGAGTEAFF.